These 10 T cell receptor beta chains were sequenced from one sample in a study of HIV-infected patients and healthy controls. 450 to 600 ng RNA was reverse transcribed with alpha and beta constant-region primers. Each of the alpha and beta chains got its own library through chain-specific third strand synthesis with indices. A single record per CDR3 protein comes from TCRdb applying MiXCR to the 5' RACE reads. This table has approximately 25,000 distinct CDR3 sequences, more than 7.5% appearing once. All unsorted peripheral T cells were captured because whole blood was used without fractionation. The sequencing input was blood. All receptors derive from an adult in good health.

This clonotype occurred many times. The chain recombines TRBV6-5 with TRBJ2-7; D is possibly TRBD1 (6 bases). Germline-derived CDR1 and CDR2 are MNHEY and SVGAGI. Trimming shortened V by 0 bases and J by 4 bases, and 13 bases separated the two germline ends. The CDR3 loop spans 15 amino acids. CDR3 loop: CASSYSTGTPYEQYF. DNA for the CDR3: TGTGCCAGCAGTTACTCAACCGGGACACCTTACGAGCAGTACTTC.

This clonotype was seen only once. A much larger clone lies one base from this, so it may be a read error. The gene calls are TRBV20-1 and TRBJ2-3, with D hard to call. The CDR3 is 13 amino acids. Germline values: CDR1 DFQATT, CDR2 SNEGSKA (reference sequence). This CDR3 reads CSALDGRMSTQYF. In DNA form, the CDR3 reads TGCAGCGCTTTGGACGGCCGTATGAGTACGCAGTATTTT.

This clonotype was counted many times. The V gene is TRBV27, the J gene TRBJ2-3; 8 nucleotides agree with TRBD2. V shed 3 bases, J shed 4 bases, and the junction held 3 bases outside the gene matches. The CDR3 has 14 amino acids. Looked up from germline, CDR1 is MNHEY and CDR2 is SMNVEV (reference sequence). CDR3 coding DNA: TGTGCCAGCAGTTTGAGACTAGCGTCAGATACGCAGTATTTT. Its protein product is CASSLRLASDTQYF.

For this clonotype: A much more abundant neighbour one base away suggests this may be a read error. The gene calls are TRBV19 and TRBJ1-1; unclear D gene. CDR1 is LNHDA and CDR2 is SQIVND in the germline V gene (reference sequence). This CDR3 region has 13 residues. V dropped 9 bases and J dropped 2 bases, with 13 bases sitting between them. DNA of the CDR3: TGTGCCAGCTCGGGCAGCTCCAACACTGAAGCTTTCTTT. Its protein is CASSGSSNTEAFF.

This clonotype was counted only a few times. J is TRBJ2-6 and V is TRBV6-5, with 7 positions matching TRBD1. The CDR3 extends over 15 amino acids. Germline trimming cut 2 bases from V and 3 bases from J; bases unmatched to any gene: 1. Germline values: CDR1 MNHEY, CDR2 SVGAGI. The CDR3 sequence: CASSYRDSGANVLTF. The CDR3 nucleotides read TGTGCCAGCAGTTACCGGGACAGTGGGGCCAACGTCCTGACTTTC.

This clonotype is deemed medium-sized. The chain uses TRBV6-1 and TRBJ2-7, with 7 bases aligning to TRBD1. After removal of 4 bases from V and 4 bases from J, the junction contained 7 bases not matched to a gene. CDR3 length equals 14 residues. Germline CDR1 is MNHNS and CDR2 is SASEGT. CDR3 protein: CASSAMRGQYEQYF. Written as DNA, the CDR3 is TGTGCCAGCAGTGCAATGAGGGGGCAGTACGAGCAGTACTTC.

This clonotype was observed at least ten times. This chain uses TRBV19 with TRBJ2-6, with D unresolved. This CDR3 comprises 16 residues. V was trimmed by 2 bases and J by 1 base, leaving 9 bases between them. Looked up from germline, CDR1 is LNHDA and CDR2 is SQIVND (reference sequence). The CDR3 protein is CASSIPGPSGANVLTF. In nucleotides, the CDR3 is TGTGCCAGTAGTATACCCGGCCCATCTGGGGCCAACGTCCTGACTTTC.

This clonotype was seen ten or more times. V usage is TRBV7-2 and J usage is TRBJ2-1; maybe TRBD2 (6 bases). The CDR3 totals 14 residues. Germline lookup yields CDR1 SGHTA and CDR2 FQGNSA. Trimming pared 2 bases from V and 14 bases from J, leaving 19 bases between. For the CDR3, the DNA is TGTGCCAGCAGCTTACCAGGGATCCGGGACTTTGAGTTCTTC. Translation gives CASSLPGIRDFEFF.

This clonotype was counted many times. The V call is TRBV30, the J call TRBJ1-1; 7 bases agree with TRBD1. Germline V CDR1 and CDR2: GTSNPN, SVGIG (reference sequence). The trim removed 3 bases at V and 3 bases at J, leaving 16 bases unmatched. This CDR3 is built from 17 residues. This CDR3 is CAWSQGQPYTKDTEAFF. CDR3 nucleotides: TGTGCCTGGAGCCAGGGACAGCCCTATACCAAGGACACTGAAGCTTTCTTT.

This clonotype turned up a few times. This sequence joins TRBV9 and TRBJ2-2; D not resolved. The CDR3 runs 14 residues. Germline V gene sequence: CDR1 SGDLS, CDR2 YYNGEE. The V and J ends lost 4 bases and 2 bases respectively, with 9 bases between them. DNA for the CDR3: TGTGCCAGCAGCAGCCCTACCAACACCGGGGAGCTGTTTTTT. The encoded protein is CASSSPTNTGELFF.